The rows below give T cell receptor beta chains drawn from one sample of a study of radiation and T cells in renal cell carcinoma. Method: immunoSEQ multiplex PCR; TCRdb's copy keeps in-frame clones and lacks some. The table records 50,000 to 75,000 clones, 78% of them present only once. Here the sequenced sample was blood, taken from a patient whose treatment included radiotherapy and nephrectomy. The receptor set was obtained from a man in his 60s with renal cell carcinoma. Both conserved end residues are part of each CDR3. A D gene is named only where the DNA matches it firmly. Clone size is stated in some rows and not others, as once, few, many or a class when expanded.

v_call	clone_size	d_call	j_call	cdr3_aa	cdr3_nt
TRBV4-3	.	.	TRBJ2-2	CASSQGGRGVNTGELFF	TGCGCCAGCAGCCAAGGTGGCAGGGGCGTAAACACCGGGGAGCTGTTTTTT
TRBV9	.	.	TRBJ1-6	CASSGPVGRGLPLHF	TGTGCCAGCAGTGGCCCAGTCGGGAGGGGCCTACCCCTCCACTTT
TRBV11-2	.	TRBD1	TRBJ1-1	CASSLPGQGGTEAFF	TGTGCCAGCAGCTTACCGGGACAGGGGGGTACTGAAGCTTTCTTT
TRBV27	.	TRBD1	TRBJ1-1	CASRWTGLMNTEAFF	TGTGCCAGCAGGTGGACAGGTTTGATGAACACTGAAGCTTTCTTT
TRBV29-1	.	TRBD2	TRBJ2-1	CSALAGGVDEQFF	TGCAGCGCGCTAGCGGGGGGGGTCGATGAGCAGTTCTTC
TRBV5-8	.	TRBD1	TRBJ1-1	CASSRDRQNTEAFF	TGTGCCAGCAGCCGGGACAGACAAAACACTGAAGCTTTCTTT
TRBV18	once	.	TRBJ1-4	CASSPSGSFATNEKLFF	TGTGCCAGCTCACCCTCGGGATCCTTTGCAACTAATGAAAAACTGTTTTTT
TRBV10-1	.	.	TRBJ2-3	CASSTEQFSSGADTQYF	TGCGCCAGCAGTACGGAACAATTCAGTAGCGGCGCAGATACGCAGTATTTT
TRBV5-1	.	.	TRBJ2-7	CASSLREDYEQYF	TGCGCCAGCAGCTTGAGGGAGGACTACGAGCAGTACTTC
TRBV5-1	once	.	TRBJ1-3	CASSSGSSGNTIYF	TGCGCCAGCAGCTCGGGAAGCTCTGGAAACACCATATATTTT
TRBV11-2	.	.	TRBJ2-1	CASSLGSAGGGEQFF	TGTGCCAGCAGCTTAGGTTCGGCTGGGGGCGGTGAGCAGTTCTTC
TRBV5-1	.	TRBD2	TRBJ2-5	CASSLVGLAQETQYF	TGCGCCAGCAGCTTGGTTGGACTAGCACAAGAGACCCAGTACTTC
TRBV19	.	.	TRBJ2-5	CASSPKWGVASRQQETQYF	TGTGCCAGTAGCCCTAAATGGGGGGTGGCTAGCAGACAACAAGAGACCCAGTACTTC
TRBV7-9	.	.	TRBJ2-6	CASSHTSSGANVLTF	TGTGCCAGCAGCCACACTAGCTCTGGGGCCAACGTCCTGACTTTC
TRBV9	.	.	TRBJ2-2	CASRSGVNGELFF	TGTGCCAGCAGGTCAGGGGTTAACGGGGAGCTGTTTTTT
TRBV10-3	once	.	TRBJ2-1	CAISEQSNEQFF	TGTGCCATCAGTGAGCAGAGCAATGAGCAGTTCTTC
TRBV30	.	TRBD1	TRBJ1-2	CAWSDVVDRGFLGYTF	TGTGCCTGGAGCGACGTGGTGGACAGGGGCTTTCTTGGCTACACCTTC
TRBV2	.	TRBD1	TRBJ2-3	CASSEDRASTDTQYF	TGTGCCAGCAGTGAGGACAGGGCTAGCACAGATACGCAGTATTTT
TRBV7-3	few	.	TRBJ1-1	CASSLGGENTEAFF	TGTGCCAGCAGCTTAGGGGGGGAGAACACTGAAGCTTTCTTT
TRBV6-5	.	.	TRBJ1-2	CASSYPPGTNYGYTF	TGTGCCAGCAGTTACCCCCCGGGTACCAACTATGGCTACACCTTC
TRBV7-2	.	TRBD2	TRBJ2-1	CASSFSGARGNEQFF	TGTGCCAGCAGCTTTAGCGGGGCGAGGGGAAATGAGCAGTTCTTC
TRBV6-6	.	.	TRBJ2-5	CASSYPQETQYF	TGTGCCAGCAGTTACCCACAAGAGACCCAGTACTTC
TRBV7-8	.	.	TRBJ2-2	CASSGSGANTGELFF	TGTGCCAGCAGCGGTAGCGGAGCAAACACCGGGGAGCTGTTTTTT
TRBV5-6	.	TRBD1	TRBJ2-2	CASSFGAGGFFTGELFF	TGTGCCAGCAGCTTTGGTGCAGGGGGATTTTTCACCGGGGAGCTGTTTTTT
TRBV6-1	.	.	TRBJ1-1	CASSAATGNTEAFF	TGTGCCAGCAGCGCCGCGACAGGGAACACTGAAGCTTTCTTT
TRBV12-5	.	.	TRBJ2-3	CASGLPSGDTQYF	TGTGCTAGTGGTTTGCCCTCCGGGGATACGCAGTATTTT
TRBV5-1	once	.	TRBJ2-4	CASSEGLGVDIQYF	TGCGCCAGCAGCGAGGGACTGGGGGTTGACATTCAGTACTTC
TRBV19	.	TRBD1	TRBJ1-5	CASSLDRKDQPQHF	TGTGCCAGTAGTTTGGACAGGAAGGATCAGCCCCAGCATTTT
TRBV7-9	.	.	TRBJ2-2	CASSLQGINTGELFF	TGTGCCAGCAGCTTACAGGGTATTAACACCGGGGAGCTGTTTTTT
TRBV19	.	.	TRBJ1-5	CASSIDPSGQRQPQHF	TGTGCCAGTAGTATAGACCCCTCGGGTCAGCGACAGCCCCAGCATTTT
TRBV7-2	.	TRBD1	TRBJ1-5	CASSFLTGAGQPQHF	TGTGCCAGCAGCTTCCTGACAGGGGCGGGTCAGCCCCAGCATTTT
TRBV6-4	.	.	TRBJ2-3	CASSVLDFTFTDTQYF	TGTGCCAGCAGTGTATTGGACTTTACATTCACAGATACGCAGTATTTT
TRBV2	.	.	TRBJ1-4	CASSPGRTNEKLFF	TGTGCCAGCAGTCCGGGACGAACGAATGAAAAACTGTTTTTT
TRBV5-1	.	.	TRBJ2-7	CASSKDTHDYEQYF	TGCGCCAGCAGCAAGGACACCCACGACTACGAGCAGTACTTC
TRBV19	.	.	TRBJ1-1	CASTRTNTEAFF	TGTGCCAGTACGAGGACAAACACTGAAGCTTTCTTT
TRBV6-5	.	.	TRBJ2-5	CASSYSAGFLETQYF	TGTGCCAGCAGTTACTCGGCAGGGTTCTTGGAGACCCAGTACTTC
TRBV7-6	.	TRBD1	TRBJ1-1	CASSPGQANTEAFF	TGTGCCAGCAGCCCCGGACAGGCGAACACTGAAGCTTTCTTT
TRBV5-8	.	.	TRBJ2-5	CASSLGRGILRETQYF	TGTGCCAGCAGCTTGGGCAGGGGAATTTTGCGAGAGACCCAGTACTTC
TRBV1	.	.	TRBJ2-2	CTSSQDPLQGRNTGELFF	TGCACCAGCAGCCAAGACCCCCTACAGGGACGGAACACCGGGGAGCTGTTTTTT
TRBV5-1	.	TRBD2	TRBJ2-5	CASSRIGLAGGGTQYF	TGCGCCAGCAGCCGTATCGGACTAGCGGGAGGGGGGACCCAGTACTTC
TRBV7-9	.	TRBD1	TRBJ1-1	CASSLSRGQTEAFF	TGTGCCAGCAGCTTATCCAGGGGGCAAACTGAAGCTTTCTTT
TRBV27	few	.	TRBJ2-7	CASSSPRGLAYEQYF	TGTGCCAGCAGTTCTCCCCGGGGTCTGGCCTACGAGCAGTACTTC
TRBV6-6	.	.	TRBJ2-6	CASSSQTGANVLTF	TGTGCCAGCAGTTCTCAAACCGGGGCCAACGTCCTGACTTTC
TRBV27	.	.	TRBJ1-2	CASSPEAYSYGYTF	TGTGCCAGCAGTCCAGAAGCATACTCCTATGGCTACACCTTC
TRBV30	.	TRBD1	TRBJ1-5	CAWSGDRDQPQHF	TGTGCCTGGAGTGGGGACAGAGATCAGCCCCAGCATTTT
TRBV7-2	.	.	TRBJ2-1	CANSLQIHNEQFF	TGTGCCAACAGCCTACAGATTCACAATGAGCAGTTCTTC
TRBV7-2	.	.	TRBJ1-1	CASSLTGYPEAFF	TGTGCCAGCAGCCTAACAGGGTACCCTGAAGCTTTCTTT
TRBV7-2	.	.	TRBJ2-3	CASSRWGGGTDTQYF	TGTGCCAGCAGCCGCTGGGGCGGGGGCACAGATACGCAGTATTTT
TRBV7-9	.	TRBD2	TRBJ2-1	CASSPREPGLASINEQFF	TGTGCCAGCAGCCCGAGGGAACCGGGACTAGCGTCGATAAATGAGCAGTTCTTC
TRBV7-2	.	.	TRBJ2-1	CASSLAGASNEQFF	TGTGCCAGCAGTTTGGCGGGGGCGTCCAATGAGCAGTTCTTC
TRBV30	.	TRBD2	TRBJ2-5	CAWSVAGAQETQYF	TGTGCCTGGAGTGTAGCGGGGGCCCAAGAGACCCAGTACTTC
TRBV28	.	.	TRBJ1-4	CASSTPTGRAEKLFF	TGTGCCAGCAGTACCCCCACAGGTCGGGCTGAAAAACTGTTTTTT
TRBV7-9	few	TRBD2	TRBJ2-1	CASSSTIAGKQFF	TGTGCCAGCAGCTCCACTATAGCGGGAAAGCAGTTCTTC
TRBV12-5	.	.	TRBJ2-2	CASGLDGELFF	TGTGCTAGTGGTTTGGACGGGGAGCTGTTTTTT